This T cell receptor (beta chain) appears in the sequencing data of a study of T cell responses to AZD1222 COVID-19 vaccine. Study results and limitations: It was only after the peak T cell response that any repertoires were sampled.

Using immunoSEQ multiplex PCR, the repertoire was profiled, and TCRdb retains in-frame clones only, with some absent. The repertoire holds approximately 80,000 clones, 75% to 95% seen once, with 3.3% in the top ten. In the case of this clone: Its antigen remains unidentified.

The germline V gene has CDR1 GTSNPN and CDR2 SVGIG (reference sequence). The length of the CDR3 is 13 residues. Trimming cost V 4 bases and J 1 base, with 10 bases left between them. This TCR derives from an adult who received the AZD1222 COVID-19 vaccine. The specimen comprised peripheral blood, sampled 28 days after the second AZD1222 dose. The chain recombines TRBV30 with TRBJ1-1; D may be TRBD1 (5 bases). The CDR3 DNA is TGTGCCTGGATTCGGACACGGAACACTGAAGCTTTCTTT. Translation: CAWIRTRNTEAFF.